A selection of T cell receptor beta chains follows, all from one sample in a study of early T cells in non-severe SARS-CoV-2 infection. TCRdb reprocessed the 5' RACE reads with MiXCR, giving one entry per CDR3 protein. The sample lists fewer than 60,000 distinct CDR3 sequences, about a tenth occurring once. Sequencing was performed on whole blood. The receptors stem from an adult who was a healthcare worker with PCR-confirmed SARS-CoV-2 infection or an uninfected control (not recorded which). Both conserved end residues are part of each CDR3. Each record gives: clone size, J gene, V gene, CDR3 length, D gene, CDR3 protein, CDR3 DNA. A D gene is named only where the DNA matches it firmly. A row's size may be missing; if present it is once, few, many or a size class.

-	TRBJ2-7	TRBV7-9	17	TRBD2	CASSPTTSGRLASEQYF	TGTGCCAGCAGCCCAACTACTAGCGGGAGGCTCGCATCCGAGCAGTACTTC
many	TRBJ2-7	TRBV12-3/TRBV12-4	13	-	CASSFQEAYEQYF	TGTGCCAGCAGTTTCCAGGAAGCCTACGAGCAGTACTTC
many	TRBJ2-5	TRBV29-1	16	-	CSVEPTGGMMGETQYF	TGCAGCGTTGAACCGACAGGAGGGATGATGGGGGAGACCCAGTACTTC
few	TRBJ2-1	TRBV6-2/TRBV6-3	15	TRBD1	CASSPGTGIYNEQFF	TGTGCCAGCAGCCCAGGGACAGGTATATACAATGAGCAGTTCTTC
many	TRBJ1-1	TRBV12-3/TRBV12-4	15	TRBD1	CASSTGQGPLDGAFF	TGTGCCAGCAGTACGGGACAGGGCCCGCTGGACGGCGCTTTCTTT
many	TRBJ2-1	TRBV6-2/TRBV6-3	12	-	CASTLGGYEQFF	TGTGCCAGCACCCTAGGGGGGTATGAGCAGTTCTTC
many	TRBJ2-4	TRBV10-2	18	TRBD2	CASSESRLAGRVQNIQYF	TGCGCCAGCAGTGAGTCACGACTAGCGGGCCGGGTCCAAAACATTCAGTACTTC
-	TRBJ1-1	TRBV12-3/TRBV12-4	13	-	CASSRQYNTEAFF	TGTGCCAGCAGTAGACAGTACAACACTGAAGCTTTCTTT
few	TRBJ2-3	TRBV27	15	TRBD2	CASSLELASTDTQYF	TGTGCCAGCAGTTTAGAACTAGCGTCGACAGATACGCAGTATTTT
few	TRBJ2-1	TRBV5-6	20	TRBD2	CASSLVLKTSGRANRDEQFF	TGTGCCAGCAGCTTGGTACTCAAGACTAGCGGGAGGGCCAATAGAGATGAGCAGTTCTTC
many	TRBJ1-1	TRBV7-8	16	-	CASSPYQDRMNTEAFF	TGTGCCAGCAGCCCGTACCAAGACCGAATGAACACTGAAGCTTTCTTT
many	TRBJ2-1	TRBV7-2	14	-	CASSSDSGANEQFF	TGTGCCAGCAGCTCCGATAGCGGCGCCAATGAGCAGTTCTTC
-	TRBJ2-7	TRBV28	14	-	CASSSGAQNGEQYF	TGTGCCAGCAGTTCAGGGGCACAAAACGGGGAGCAGTACTTC
many	TRBJ2-7	TRBV29-1	12	-	CSVVLSSYEQYF	TGCAGCGTTGTACTGAGCTCCTACGAGCAGTACTTC
-	TRBJ1-5	TRBV13	17	TRBD1	CASSPFRTGNSNQPQHF	TGTGCCAGCAGCCCTTTCCGGACAGGGAATAGCAATCAGCCCCAGCATTTT
-	TRBJ1-1	TRBV2	13	-	CASIKEDNTEAFF	TGTGCCAGCATTAAGGAGGACAACACTGAAGCTTTCTTT
many	TRBJ2-7	TRBV5-6	14	-	CASSFLPGVYEQYF	TGTGCCAGCAGCTTCCTGCCAGGGGTCTACGAGCAGTACTTC
-	TRBJ1-1	TRBV15	16	-	CATSRDLTGLNTEAFF	TGTGCCACCAGCAGAGATCTAACAGGCCTGAACACTGAAGCTTTCTTT
few	TRBJ2-3	TRBV19	15	TRBD1	CASSAGQARTDTQYF	TGTGCCAGTAGTGCCGGACAGGCCCGCACAGATACGCAGTATTTT
few	TRBJ2-2	TRBV24-1	17	TRBD1	CATSDLRQGVKTGELFF	TGTGCCACCAGTGATTTGAGGCAGGGGGTGAAGACCGGGGAGCTGTTTTTT
few	TRBJ1-2	TRBV6-2/TRBV6-3	14	-	CASSSDGTFYGYTF	TGTGCCAGCAGTTCGGACGGCACCTTCTATGGCTACACCTTC
many	TRBJ1-1	TRBV7-2	14	-	CASSLFMGASEAFF	TGTGCCAGCAGCTTATTTATGGGGGCTTCGGAAGCTTTCTTT
many	TRBJ1-3	TRBV30	12	-	CAWKAAGNTIYF	TGTGCCTGGAAAGCCGCTGGAAACACCATATATTTT
many	TRBJ2-7	TRBV20-1	12	TRBD1	CSARQGDRDQNF	TGCAGTGCTAGGCAAGGAGACAGGGATCAGAACTTC
-	TRBJ1-1	TRBV6-6	16	TRBD1	CASSYGRTGDTTEAFF	TGTGCCAGCAGTTACGGAAGGACAGGGGATACGACTGAAGCTTTCTTT
few	TRBJ2-1	TRBV27	15	-	CASSLSSGLARGEFF	TGTGCCAGCAGTTTATCGTCTGGGCTAGCGCGTGGGGAGTTCTTC
many	TRBJ1-5	TRBV19	15	-	CASGGDGHPNQPQHF	TGTGCCAGCGGAGGGGACGGACATCCCAATCAGCCCCAGCATTTT
-	TRBJ2-7	TRBV28	16	TRBD2	CASSLTSGGPAYEQYF	TGTGCCAGCAGTTTGACTAGCGGGGGGCCCGCCTACGAGCAGTACTTC
-	TRBJ1-1	TRBV29-1	12	-	CSGGRLNTEAFF	TGCAGCGGAGGACGGCTGAACACTGAAGCTTTCTTT